The 17 T cell receptor beta chains given below trace back to one sample, sequenced in a study of cytomegalovirus exposure and HLA in healthy donors. A multiplex PCR was run with 60 Vbeta primers and 13 Jbeta primers. Clones were read by immunoSEQ multiplex PCR, and TCRdb kept only the in-frame ones, dropping some. This sample has approximately 170,000 clones; around 67% occur once, and the top ten carry approximately 3%. Specimen: PBMCs. These receptors all come from a woman in her twenties or thirties in good health and CMV-seropositive.

The J gene is TRBJ2-7, the V gene TRBV2; a weak D match, TRBD1 (6 bases). Per germline, CDR1 SNHLY and CDR2 FYNNEI. The V end was cut by 8 bases, the J end by 0 bases, with 14 bases between. This CDR3 spans 14 amino acids. The DNA of the CDR3 is TGTGCCAGCGTACTGGACAGTCGCTCCTACGAGCAGTACTTC. Translation gives CASVLDSRSYEQYF.

The V and J genes are TRBV25-1 and TRBJ2-1; D unclear. Trimming removed 6 bases at V and 4 bases at J, with 7 bases between. From germline, CDR1 is MGHDK and CDR2 SYGVNS. The CDR3 runs 12 residues. DNA of the CDR3: TGTGCCAGCAGAGGCGGATACAATGAGCAGTTCTTC. It encodes CASRGGYNEQFF.

A few counts support this clone. V and J are TRBV27 and TRBJ1-3; 7 bases fit TRBD1. CDR1 is MNHEY and CDR2 is SMNVEV in the germline V gene (reference sequence). The CDR3 covers 14 residues. With V trimmed by 4 bases and J by 4 bases, 4 bases remained unmatched. CDR3 protein: CASSSQGVGNTIYF. The CDR3 DNA is TGTGCCAGCAGTTCGCAGGGGGTGGGAAACACCATATATTTT.

The table lists this clone with a few counts. J is TRBJ2-1 and V is TRBV7-6; 13 bases agree with TRBD2. Per the germline V gene, CDR1 is SGHVS and CDR2 is FNYEAQ. This CDR3 spans 17 amino acids. J was trimmed by 2 bases and V by 4 bases; bases with no gene match: 5. For the CDR3, the DNA is TGTGCCAGCAGCTCCTGGACTAGCGGGAGAACCTACAATGAGCAGTTCTTC. Translation gives CASSSWTSGRTYNEQFF.

V gene TRBV7-9 combines with J gene TRBJ2-5, with 8 bases identical to TRBD1. Judging by the DNA end, TRBJ2-7 fits better; the J call may be wrong. CDR3 length equals 14 residues. Germline V lookup: CDR1 SEHNR, CDR2 FQNEAQ (reference sequence). Here the CDR3 reads CASSLPGQAHEQYF. The DNA for the CDR3 is TGTGCCAGCAGCTTACCGGGACAGGCCCACGAGCAGTACTTC.

The V gene is TRBV28, the J gene TRBJ2-1; no clear D gene. Deletions cut 3 bases from V and 8 bases from J, with 5 bases between. The CDR3 extends over 11 amino acids. CDR1 MDHEN and CDR2 SYDVKM come from the germline V gene. The chain's CDR3 is CASSFSYEQFF. As DNA, the CDR3 is TGTGCCAGCAGTTTTTCCTATGAGCAGTTCTTC. Using reference TRBV28 and TRBJ2-1 for the parts outside the CDR3, the full variable domain is DVKVTQSSRYLVKRTGEKVFLECVQDMDHENMFWYRQDPGLGLRLIYFSYDVKMKEKGDIPEGYSVSREKKERFSLILESASTNQTSMYLCASSFSYEQFFGPGTRLTVL.

This clone was seen only a few times. The rearrangement joins TRBV11-2 to TRBJ1-1; D ambiguous. Trimming took 1 base from V and 4 from J, leaving 16 bases between them. The germline CDR1 and CDR2 sequences are SGHAT and FQNNGV. The CDR3 covers 16 residues. The CDR3 here is CASSLGWRGISTEAFF. Here the CDR3 DNA reads TGTGCCAGCAGCTTAGGTTGGAGAGGGATTTCCACTGAAGCTTTCTTT.

The chain joins TRBV14 to TRBJ1-1, with TRBD1 matching over 9 bases. The CDR3 length is 16 residues. CDR1 is SGHDN, CDR2 FVKESK, per germline. Unmatched junction bases numbered 8, after V lost 3 bases and J lost 3 bases. The CDR3 is CASSQEYRGHDTEAFF. DNA of the CDR3: TGTGCCAGCAGCCAGGAATACAGGGGGCACGACACTGAAGCTTTCTTT.

V is TRBV7-9 and J is TRBJ2-2; 10 bases line up with TRBD2. Unmatched junction bases numbered 6, after V lost 4 bases and J lost 4 bases. From germline, CDR1 is SEHNR and CDR2 FQNEAQ (reference sequence). The CDR3 length is 16 residues. The CDR3 DNA sequence: TGTGCCAGCAGCTCTACCGGACTAGCGGTCACCGGGGAGCTGTTTTTT. Protein product: CASSSTGLAVTGELFF.

This clone was found a few times. The rearrangement links TRBV7-9 to TRBJ2-1, with D perhaps matching TRBD2 (5 bases). Germline V gene data show CDR1 as SEHNR and CDR2 as FQNEAQ (reference sequence). The V gene lost 5 bases and the J gene lost 5 bases, with 19 bases spanning the gap. This CDR3 contains 16 residues. CDR3 amino acids: CASSALLGEGDNEQFF. The CDR3 DNA reads TGTGCCAGCAGCGCTCTACTAGGCGAAGGTGACAATGAGCAGTTCTTC.

Regarding this clone: Distinct nucleotide sequences in the sample also encode this CDR3. J is TRBJ2-3 and V is TRBV5-1, with 10 bases lining up with TRBD2. CDR1 is SGHRS, CDR2 YFSETQ, per germline. The J segment lost 0 bases and the V segment lost 0 bases, leaving 1 base of the junction unmatched. The CDR3 totals 16 residues. The CDR3 coding sequence is TGCGCCAGCAGCTTGGGACTAGCGGGTAGCACAGATACGCAGTATTTT. As protein: CASSLGLAGSTDTQYF.

J is TRBJ1-1 and V is TRBV11-2; 8 nucleotides match TRBD1. The CDR3 is 13 amino acids. Trimming cost V 5 bases and J 7 bases; bases outside gene matches: 6. CDR1 and CDR2 from the germline V gene are SGHAT and FQNNGV. The CDR3 sequence is CASSQRGTGEAFF. Here the CDR3 DNA reads TGTGCCAGCAGCCAGAGAGGGACAGGTGAAGCTTTCTTT.

The CDR3 DNA sequence: TGTGCCAGCAGCTCGAGGACTAGCGGGAGCTACGAGCAGTACTTC. This translates into CASSSRTSGSYEQYF. This chain joins TRBV14 and TRBJ2-7, with 13 nucleotides matching TRBD2. The ends lost 5 bases at V and 3 bases at J; junction bases unmatched: 4. Germline-derived CDR1 and CDR2 are SGHDN and FVKESK. The CDR3 runs to 15 residues. The full variable domain, in which reference TRBV14 and TRBJ2-7 provide the parts outside the CDR3, is EAGVTQFPSHSVIEKGQTVTLRCDPISGHDNLYWYRRVMGKEIKFLLHFVKESKQDESGMPNNRFLAERTGGTYSTLKVQPAELEDSGVYFCASSSRTSGSYEQYFGPGTRLTVT.

The CDR3 spells CASSLASGGGRAVVAYEQYF. CDR3 sequence (DNA): TGTGCCAGCAGCTTAGCCTCGGGGGGCGGGAGGGCCGTAGTCGCCTACGAGCAGTACTTC. The chain is built from TRBV7-2 and TRBJ2-7, with TRBD2 matching over 9 bases. CDR3 size: 20 residues. V lost 0 bases and J lost 2; bases outside the gene matches: 17. The V gene's germline CDR1 is SGHTA and CDR2 FQGNSA.

The CDR3, as DNA: TGTGCCAGCAGTTCTGGAAGTTGGGAGCAGTACTTC. Translated: CASSSGSWEQYF. V and J are TRBV27 and TRBJ2-5, with D possibly being TRBD2 (5 bases). V dropped 4 bases and J dropped 11 bases, with 14 bases sitting between them. From germline, CDR1 is MNHEY and CDR2 SMNVEV (reference sequence). This CDR3 has 12 residues.

The chain links TRBV28 to TRBJ2-1, with 10 bases matching TRBD2. V lost 3 bases to trimming and J lost 7 bases; unmatched junction nucleotides: 18. Germline V gives CDR1 MDHEN, CDR2 SYDVKM. The CDR3 totals 19 residues. This CDR3 reads CASSLIMGFSAGGGNEQFF. The CDR3, as DNA: TGTGCCAGCAGTTTGATAATGGGGTTTTCAGCGGGAGGGGGGAATGAGCAGTTCTTC.

The J gene is TRBJ2-7, the V gene TRBV5-1; no reliable D call. Trimming took 0 bases from V and 1 from J, leaving 8 bases between them. Germline CDR1 SGHRS, CDR2 YFSETQ. The CDR3 is made up of 14 amino acids. CDR3 DNA: TGCGCCAGCAGCTTGGGCGCCAAATCCTACGAGCAGTACTTC. It encodes CASSLGAKSYEQYF.